Here is one T cell receptor beta chain with its context. Its antigen is still unknown. CDR1 is MNHNS, CDR2 SASEGT, per germline. The CDR3 totals 14 residues. The germline V and J ends were trimmed by 3 bases and 8 bases, with 17 bases remaining between them. The data stem from a study of T cell responses to AZD1222 COVID-19 vaccine. Doses given second, at about 4 or about 12 weeks, were pooled. TCRdb's table, derived via immunoSEQ multiplex PCR, lists solely in-frame clones and lacks some. Of approximately 43,000 clones detected, around 88% appear once; the ten largest clones hold 20% to 25%. General study results and limits: Dominant at 160-218 and 743-854, vaccine-associated CD4 TCRs also spanned spike.

The chain couples TRBV6-1 to TRBJ2-7; D might be TRBD1 or TRBD2, each matching 5 bases. This clonotype was obtained from an adult who received the AZD1222 COVID-19 vaccine. Here the sequenced sample was peripheral blood, taken 28 days after the second AZD1222 dose. The CDR3 here is CASSDPQGVNKQYF. The CDR3 DNA reads as TGTGCCAGCAGTGACCCCCAGGGAGTCAACAAGCAGTACTTC.